This is a list of T cell receptor beta chains from one sample in a study of blood T cell repertoires in COVID-19. The assay was immunoSEQ multiplex PCR, and TCRdb's table has in-frame clones only and misses some. The sample lists roughly 140,000 clones, more than 65% occurring once. Sequences were obtained from peripheral blood. The receptor source for this set is a woman aged 45-59 years in a cohort sampled during active or convalescent COVID-19. The CDR3 runs from the conserved cysteine through the conserved F or W. The D gene is left open where the match is weak. Size values are once, few and many counts, or a class for expanded clones, and some rows have none.

j_call	d_call	v_call	clone_size	cdr3_aa	cdr3_nt
TRBJ2-1	-	TRBV5-8	-	CASSLAGGPSYNEQFF	TGTGCCAGCAGCTTGGCTGGGGGCCCCTCTTACAATGAGCAGTTCTTC
TRBJ1-1	TRBD1	TRBV3-1/TRBV3-2	-	CASSQPGGGTEAFF	TGTGCCAGCAGCCAACCAGGGGGCGGCACTGAAGCTTTCTTT
TRBJ2-5	-	TRBV27	few	CASSASRGQETQYF	TGTGCCAGCAGTGCCTCGAGGGGGCAAGAGACCCAGTACTTC
TRBJ1-5	-	TRBV6-2/TRBV6-3	-	CASSYSAGPRFNQPQHF	TGTGCCAGCAGTTACTCAGCGGGACCGCGCTTCAATCAGCCCCAGCATTTT
TRBJ2-3	TRBD1	TRBV18	-	CASSPRQGAGDTQYF	TGTGCCAGCTCACCAAGACAGGGGGCCGGGGATACGCAGTATTTT
TRBJ1-6	TRBD1	TRBV7-8	-	CASRPDRGQSYNSPLHF	TGTGCCAGCAGACCAGACAGGGGGCAATCCTATAATTCACCCCTCCACTTT
TRBJ2-7	TRBD1	TRBV15	-	CATSRDSGTGSEQYF	TGTGCCACCAGCAGAGATTCGGGGACAGGGAGCGAGCAGTACTTC
TRBJ1-1	-	TRBV5-1	-	CASSPGGQNTEAFF	TGCGCCAGCAGCCCTGGCGGGCAAAACACTGAAGCTTTCTTT
TRBJ1-4	TRBD1	TRBV7-2	-	CASSLGTGGGKKLFF	TGTGCCAGCAGCTTAGGAACAGGGGGGGGGAAAAAACTGTTTTTT
TRBJ1-4	TRBD1	TRBV6-5	-	CASSGTVAEKLFF	TGTGCCAGCTCCGGGACAGTCGCCGAAAAACTGTTTTTT
TRBJ1-2	-	TRBV7-6	-	CASSLAWAGSNYGYTF	TGTGCCAGCAGCTTAGCTTGGGCAGGGTCGAACTATGGCTACACCTTC
TRBJ2-1	TRBD1	TRBV19	once	CASSLNRGASYEQFF	TGTGCCAGTAGTCTCAACAGGGGTGCTAGCTATGAGCAGTTCTTC
TRBJ2-5	-	TRBV7-2	-	CASSGTPKETQYF	TGTGCCAGCTCCGGGACTCCCAAAGAGACCCAGTACTTC
TRBJ1-1	-	TRBV27	-	CASSLMGRTNTEAFF	TGTGCCAGCAGTTTAATGGGGAGGACGAACACTGAAGCTTTCTTT
TRBJ1-2	-	TRBV5-1	-	CASSLDRAISYGYTF	TGCGCCAGCAGCTTGGACAGGGCTATCTCCTATGGCTACACCTTC
TRBJ1-1	TRBD1	TRBV19	once	CASSTYGTANTEAFF	TGTGCCAGTAGTACCTACGGGACAGCGAACACTGAAGCTTTCTTT
TRBJ1-2	-	TRBV4-1	-	CASSQVGTNYGYTF	TGCGCCAGCAGCCAAGTCGGGACTAACTATGGCTACACCTTC
TRBJ1-2	TRBD1	TRBV29-1	-	CSADRGGYTF	TGCAGCGCCGACAGGGGTGGCTACACCTTC